What follows are 30 T cell receptor beta chains derived from one specimen sequenced in a study of T cell changes during pregnancy in multiple sclerosis. TCRdb's copy holds only in-frame clones and misses some; the assay was immunoSEQ multiplex PCR. This table holds some 52,000 clones, 85% to 95% found once. Sequencing used CD4+ T cells from peripheral blood mononuclear cells, obtained in the third trimester of pregnancy. The receptor source for this set is a female donor with multiple sclerosis, enrolled in a pregnancy study.

This rearrangement joins TRBV6-5 to TRBJ2-1; 8 nucleotides agree with TRBD2. CDR3 length equals 15 residues. The V and J ends lost 2 bases and 5 bases, in that order; junction bases with no gene match: 5. Germline values: CDR1 MNHEY, CDR2 SVGAGI. The CDR3 DNA reads TGTGCCAGCAGTTACCCTCGGGGGGGGAACAATGAGCAGTTCTTC. This gives the protein CASSYPRGGNNEQFF.

This chain uses TRBV25-1 with TRBJ2-2, with D uncertain. Germline-derived CDR1 and CDR2 are MGHDK and SYGVNS. V was cut by 7 bases and J by 4 bases, with 10 bases left in between. This CDR3 is 13 amino acids long. As DNA, the CDR3 is TGTGCCAGCATCATCCCCAGCACCGGGGAGCTGTTTTTT. This gives the protein CASIIPSTGELFF.

V and J are TRBV9 and TRBJ2-5; D is undetermined. This CDR3 region has 13 residues. Germline lookup yields CDR1 SGDLS and CDR2 YYNGEE. The ends were cut back, 0 bases at V and 5 bases at J, with 8 bases in the middle. The CDR3 DNA is TGTGCCAGCAGCGTAGGCGGCGGTGAGACCCAGTACTTC. Translation gives CASSVGGGETQYF.

This chain connects TRBV7-8 to TRBJ1-5; D call uncertain. Trimming took 6 bases from V and 0 from J, leaving 24 bases between them. In germline, CDR1 is SGHVS, CDR2 FQNEAQ. The CDR3 spans 19 residues. CDR3 in amino acids: CASSPDTASTPYSNQPQHF. The DNA for the CDR3 is TGTGCCAGCAGTCCAGACACGGCATCCACCCCTTATAGCAATCAGCCCCAGCATTTT.

The V and J genes are TRBV5-1 and TRBJ2-1, with D perhaps TRBD2 (7 bases). The CDR3 is 15 residues long. Germline V gene sequence: CDR1 SGHRS, CDR2 YFSETQ. V lost 0 bases, J lost 8 bases, and 15 bases lay in between. The CDR3 protein is CASSLEGGGWDEQFF. The CDR3 DNA follows: TGCGCCAGCAGCTTGGAGGGCGGGGGCTGGGATGAGCAGTTCTTC. The full variable domain, completed using reference TRBV5-1 and TRBJ2-1, is KAGVTQTPRYLIKTRGQQVTLSCSPISGHRSVSWYQQTPGQGLQFLFEYFSETQRNKGNFPGRFSGRQFSNSRSEMNVSTLELGDSALYLCASSLEGGGWDEQFFGPGTRLTVL.

The chain links TRBV5-6 to TRBJ1-6; D is undetermined. CDR3 length: 14 amino acids. With 0 bases removed from V and 6 bases from J, the gap between germline ends came to 7 bases. Germline loops: CDR1 SGHDT, CDR2 YYEEEE. CDR3 nucleotide sequence: TGTGCCAGCAGCTTGGCGGGTCGTAATTCACCCCTCCACTTT. It yields the protein CASSLAGRNSPLHF.

The rearrangement links TRBV14 to TRBJ2-1, with a weak D call TRBD2 (6 bases). The CDR3 has 15 residues. CDR1 is SGHDN and CDR2 is FVKESK in the germline V gene. Trimming took 0 bases from V and 8 from J, leaving 14 bases between them. In DNA, the CDR3 is TGTGCCAGCAGCCAAGAGATGGCGGGATGGGATGAGCAGTTCTTC. Amino acid sequence: CASSQEMAGWDEQFF.

CDR3 loop: CASSQDRGLANYNEQFF. The CDR3 region has the DNA TGTGCCAGCAGCCAAGATCGGGGCCTAGCGAACTACAATGAGCAGTTCTTC. The chain uses TRBV4-2 and TRBJ2-1, with TRBD2 as a possible D gene (6 bases). Germline values: CDR1 LGHNA, CDR2 YNFKEQ. Trimming shortened V by 0 bases and J by 3 bases, and 15 bases separated the two germline ends. This CDR3 has 17 residues.

This clone is a singleton in its sample. V usage is TRBV6-5 and J usage is TRBJ1-2, with 9 bases identical to TRBD1. The V segment lost 7 bases and the J segment 4 bases; nucleotides outside the gene matches: 10. This CDR3 is built from 15 residues. CDR1 MNHEY and CDR2 SVGAGI come from the germline V gene. The CDR3 loop is CASKGRGQGTYGYTF. CDR3 sequence (DNA): TGTGCCAGCAAGGGACGAGGACAGGGGACCTATGGCTACACCTTC.

The chain couples TRBV5-4 to TRBJ1-2; 9 bases match TRBD1. The trim removed 0 bases at V and 4 bases at J, leaving 7 bases unmatched. The CDR3 extends over 16 amino acids. CDR1 is SGHNT, CDR2 YYREEE, per germline (reference sequence). The CDR3 DNA is TGTGCCAGCAGCTTGGGCGGGACAGGGAAACCCTATGGCTACACCTTC. Protein sequence: CASSLGGTGKPYGYTF.

V and J are TRBV30 and TRBJ1-6; no clear D. V lost 0 bases and J lost 0, with 15 bases in between. Per germline, CDR1 GTSNPN and CDR2 SVGIG (reference sequence). This CDR3 has 18 amino acids. Here the CDR3 reads CAWSVARVGSSYNSPLHF. The CDR3 DNA reads as TGTGCCTGGAGTGTGGCGCGGGTGGGCAGCTCCTATAATTCACCCCTCCACTTT.

V and J are TRBV15 and TRBJ1-1; unclear D gene. Trimming pared 0 bases from V and 11 bases from J, leaving 10 bases between. The CDR3 has 12 amino acids. CDR1 LNHNV and CDR2 YYDKDF come from the germline V gene (reference sequence). The CDR3 DNA follows: TGTGCCACCAGCAGAGATTACCCGGGGGCTTTCTTT. This translates into CATSRDYPGAFF.

The chain carries TRBV4-3 and TRBJ1-1; D is undetermined. CDR3 size: 21 residues. V lost 2 bases, J lost 4 bases, and 32 bases lay in between. The V gene's germline CDR1 is LGHNA and CDR2 YSLEER. CDR3 protein: CASSQRLDGVRGRIGGTEAFF. CDR3 nucleotide sequence: TGCGCCAGCAGCCAAAGGTTGGACGGGGTACGAGGAAGGATTGGCGGCACTGAAGCTTTCTTT.

The J gene is TRBJ2-1, the V gene TRBV5-1; 7 bases map to TRBD2. The CDR3 is made up of 16 amino acids. The V gene's germline CDR1 is SGHRS and CDR2 YFSETQ. V lost 4 bases and J lost 0; bases outside the gene matches: 7. In DNA, the CDR3 is TGCGCCAGCAGCCAGAAGCGGGGTAGCTCCTACAATGAGCAGTTCTTC. It is translated as CASSQKRGSSYNEQFF.

Turning to this clone: Germline and junction disagree at one end, which may indicate a read error. This chain connects TRBV5-1 to TRBJ2-5; TRBD1 agrees at 8 bases. The CDR3 totals 18 residues. Germline V gene sequence: CDR1 SGHRS, CDR2 YFSETQ. CDR3 DNA sequence: TGCGCCAGCAGCGAACTGAGGGGGGTGGGCAGGGGGCAAGAGGCCCAGTACTTC. This sequence encodes CASSELRGVGRGQEAQYF.

The chain is built from TRBV19 and TRBJ1-1; 9 bases align to TRBD1. The germline V gene encodes CDR1 LNHDA and CDR2 SQIVND (reference sequence). The V segment lost 9 bases and the J segment 0 bases; nucleotides outside the gene matches: 11. There are 16 residues in the CDR3. CDR3: CASRLTGGYLNTEAFF. The CDR3 nucleotides read TGTGCCAGCCGCCTAACAGGGGGCTATTTGAACACTGAAGCTTTCTTT.

The V and J genes are TRBV19 and TRBJ1-2; a possible D gene is TRBD1 (5 bases). The CDR3 has 14 residues. Germline V gives CDR1 LNHDA, CDR2 SQIVND (reference sequence). V lost 3 bases and J lost 8, with 16 bases in between. The CDR3 region is CASSIGQTASGYTF. The CDR3 DNA reads as TGTGCCAGTAGTATCGGCCAGACAGCGAGCGGCTACACCTTC.

The chain uses TRBV19 and TRBJ1-5, with TRBD1 matching over 8 bases. Germline CDR1 LNHDA, CDR2 SQIVND (reference sequence). Trimming took 6 bases from V and 4 from J; bases not matched to a gene: 5. The CDR3 extends over 14 amino acids. The CDR3 coding sequence is TGTGCCAGTAGCCCCGGACAGGGAAATCAGCCCCAGCATTTT. Its translation is CASSPGQGNQPQHF. The variable domain in full, with the rest retrieved from reference TRBV19 and TRBJ1-5, is DGGITQSPKYLFRKEGQNVTLSCEQNLNHDAMYWYRQDPGQGLRLIYYSQIVNDFQKGDIAEGYSVSREKKESFPLTVTSAQKNPTAFYLCASSPGQGNQPQHFGDGTRLSIL.

The rearrangement links TRBV7-3 to TRBJ2-2; no clear D. This CDR3 is built from 12 residues. CDR1 and CDR2 (germline): SGHTA, FQGTGA. With 4 bases removed from V and 7 bases from J, the gap between germline ends came to 7 bases. CDR3 sequence: CASSSQVGELFF. Here the CDR3 DNA reads TGTGCCAGCAGCTCTCAGGTCGGGGAGCTGTTTTTT.

The J gene is TRBJ2-3, the V gene TRBV19, with 9 bases lining up with TRBD2. V lost 8 bases, J lost 0 bases, and 6 bases stayed unmatched. The length of the CDR3 is 15 residues. CDR1 LNHDA and CDR2 SQIVND come from the germline V gene (reference sequence). CDR3 DNA sequence: TGTGCCAGTTCCTTAGCGGGGGAAAGCACAGATACGCAGTATTTT. It specifies CASSLAGESTDTQYF.

The genes are TRBV7-3 and TRBJ2-7, with a tentative D call TRBD2 (7 bases). The V gene's germline CDR1 is SGHTA and CDR2 FQGTGA. The CDR3 is 15 amino acids. V was shortened by 3 bases and J by 4 bases, with 16 bases between the two germline ends. Here the CDR3 reads CASSLRGGVSYEQYF. CDR3 nucleotides: TGTGCCAGCAGCTTGAGAGGGGGGGTCTCATACGAGCAGTACTTC.

This chain uses TRBV21-1 with TRBJ1-1; whether TRBD1, the table's D call, matches the DNA was not checked. TRBV21-1 is deemed a pseudogene. The CDR3 is 14 residues long. Written as DNA, the CDR3 is TGTGCCAGCAGCAAAGGGCCGCCAAAGACTGAAGCTTTCTTT. Translated: CASSKGPPKTEAFF.

This chain connects TRBV5-1 to TRBJ2-3, with TRBD2 identical over 10 bases. Germline V CDR1 and CDR2: SGHRS, YFSETQ. Trimming took 0 bases from V and 3 from J; bases not matched to a gene: 10. The CDR3 has 18 amino acids. CDR3 coding DNA: TGCGCCAGCAGCTTGGGCAGCGGGGGGGCCTTTTTGACAGATACGCAGTATTTT. This gives the protein CASSLGSGGAFLTDTQYF. The full variable domain, its missing parts supplied by reference TRBV5-1 and TRBJ2-3, is KAGVTQTPRYLIKTRGQQVTLSCSPISGHRSVSWYQQTPGQGLQFLFEYFSETQRNKGNFPGRFSGRQFSNSRSEMNVSTLELGDSALYLCASSLGSGGAFLTDTQYFGPGTRLTVL.

The chain carries TRBV18 and TRBJ1-1, with TRBD1 matching 9 bases. Germline values: CDR1 KGHSH, CDR2 LQKENI. J gave up 3 bases and V 3 bases, and 8 bases lay outside the gene matches. CDR3 size: 16 residues. Here the CDR3 DNA reads TGTGCCAGCTCACCTGCCCGGGACAGGGATTACACTGAAGCTTTCTTT. Residues: CASSPARDRDYTEAFF.

The sample holds one count of this clone. This rearrangement joins TRBV19 to TRBJ2-5; perhaps TRBD2 as D (7 bases). The CDR3 has 13 residues. Trimming left V 5 bases short and J 5 bases short, with 12 bases between. Germline lookup yields CDR1 LNHDA and CDR2 SQIVND (reference sequence). CDR3 sequence reads: CASSWEGGETQYF. CDR3 coding DNA: TGTGCCAGTAGTTGGGAGGGGGGTGAGACCCAGTACTTC.

This chain connects TRBV9 to TRBJ2-7, with 7 bases identical to TRBD2. The junction had 8 bases not matched to a gene; V was cut back by 2 bases and J by 3 bases. From germline, CDR1 is SGDLS and CDR2 YYNGEE. The CDR3 is 15 amino acids. DNA for the CDR3: TGTGCCAGCAGCGTGGGGGAGGGCAGAAACTACGAGCAGTACTTC. Its protein product is CASSVGEGRNYEQYF.

This chain uses TRBV11-2 with TRBJ1-3; no clear D. Per the germline V gene, CDR1 is SGHAT and CDR2 is FQNNGV. V was pared by 3 bases and J by 4 bases, with 16 bases between. The CDR3 totals 16 residues. CDR3 residues: CASSFPGGGGGNTIYF. CDR3 nucleotide sequence: TGTGCCAGCAGCTTCCCCGGCGGAGGAGGAGGAAACACCATATATTTT.

The rearrangement uses TRBV4-2 and TRBJ1-4; possibly TRBD1 for D (6 bases). V was clipped by 2 bases and J by 8 bases, with 24 bases between them. CDR1 and CDR2 from the germline V gene are LGHNA and YNFKEQ. The CDR3 has 18 amino acids. The CDR3 sequence: CASSQKGPRQERKEKLFF. The CDR3 DNA reads TGTGCCAGCAGCCAAAAGGGCCCCCGACAGGAACGAAAGGAAAAACTGTTTTTT.

The CDR3 nucleotides read TGTGCCAGCAGCTTCGACAGTCCCGGAAACACCATATATTTT. Its protein is CASSFDSPGNTIYF. V is TRBV7-2 and J is TRBJ1-3, with D perhaps TRBD1 (5 bases). Trimming stripped 3 bases from V and 4 bases from J, with 10 bases between. Germline assignment: CDR1 SGHTA and CDR2 FQGNSA. The length of the CDR3 is 14 residues.

The chain joins TRBV19 to TRBJ2-1; TRBD2 agrees at 12 bases. Germline values: CDR1 LNHDA, CDR2 SQIVND (reference sequence). This CDR3 has 16 amino acids. J lost 1 base, V lost 8 bases, and 6 bases had no gene match. Written as DNA, the CDR3 is TGTGCCAGTCGGCTAGCGGGGGGGCTTTCCTACAATGAGCAGTTCTTC. It codes for CASRLAGGLSYNEQFF. The complete variable domain, with remaining parts taken from reference TRBV19 and TRBJ2-1, reads DGGITQSPKYLFRKEGQNVTLSCEQNLNHDAMYWYRQDPGQGLRLIYYSQIVNDFQKGDIAEGYSVSREKKESFPLTVTSAQKNPTAFYLCASRLAGGLSYNEQFFGPGTRLTVL.